This entry features one T cell receptor (beta chain) sequence. Using immunoSEQ multiplex PCR, the repertoire was profiled, and TCRdb retains in-frame clones only, with some absent. The sample lists about 97,000 clones; over 80% were seen once. All patients relapsed after autologous stem cell transplantation, and brentuximab vedotin exposure varied. This record comes from a study of PD-1 blockade in classical Hodgkin lymphoma. The germline CDR1 and CDR2 sequences are MRHNA and SNTAGT. The ends lost 6 bases at V and 7 bases at J; junction bases unmatched: 9. The CDR3 consists of 14 residues. This chain links TRBV6-4 with TRBJ2-4; TRBD2 matches 7 bases. The sequencing here drew on peripheral blood mononuclear cells (PBMCs), taken at baseline. The clonotype was recovered from a human donor with classical Hodgkin lymphoma. The CDR3 loop is CASRLRRESNIQYF. The CDR3 bases are TGTGCCAGCAGACTGAGGCGGGAGTCGAACATTCAGTACTTC.